Listed below are T cell receptor beta chains from one sample, sequenced in a study of radiotherapy plus CTLA-4 blockade in lung cancer. Profiled with immunoSEQ multiplex PCR; TCRdb holds only in-frame clones, not every one. The sample records 70,000 to 95,000 clones, around four fifths being singletons. Specimen: peripheral blood, collected from a patient treated with radiotherapy plus ipilimumab. The receptor set was obtained from a human donor with non-small cell lung cancer that progressed on radiotherapy plus ipilimumab. Both conserved end residues are part of each CDR3. Each record gives: V gene, J gene, D gene, clone size, CDR3 protein, CDR3 DNA. The D gene is left open where the match is weak. Clone size is shown for a subset of rows, as once, few, many or a class of expanded clone.

V gene: TRBV7-2
J gene: TRBJ1-1
D gene: -
clone size: -
CDR3 protein: CASSLDQNTEAFF
CDR3 DNA: TGTGCCAGCAGCTTAGACCAGAACACTGAAGCTTTCTTT

V gene: TRBV15
J gene: TRBJ2-7
D gene: TRBD1
clone size: -
CDR3 protein: CATSRTTGTGYYEQYF
CDR3 DNA: TGTGCCACCAGCAGAACAACCGGGACAGGTTACTACGAGCAGTACTTC

V gene: TRBV6-1
J gene: TRBJ1-2
D gene: -
clone size: -
CDR3 protein: CASSEGVRGYTF
CDR3 DNA: TGTGCCAGCAGTGAGGGGGTTCGCGGCTACACCTTC

V gene: TRBV6-5
J gene: TRBJ1-2
D gene: -
clone size: -
CDR3 protein: CASSGWSLYGYTF
CDR3 DNA: TGTGCCAGCAGTGGCTGGTCCCTCTATGGCTACACCTTC

V gene: TRBV7-8
J gene: TRBJ2-5
D gene: TRBD2
clone size: -
CDR3 protein: CASSFGLAGLWETQYF
CDR3 DNA: TGTGCCAGCAGCTTCGGGCTAGCGGGATTATGGGAGACCCAGTACTTC

V gene: TRBV18
J gene: TRBJ2-5
D gene: TRBD2
clone size: few
CDR3 protein: CASSPGGDETQYF
CDR3 DNA: TGTGCCAGCTCACCAGGGGGGGATGAGACCCAGTACTTC

V gene: TRBV7-9
J gene: TRBJ1-1
D gene: -
clone size: -
CDR3 protein: CASSSAVGWGRVAFF
CDR3 DNA: TGTGCCAGCAGCTCCGCCGTGGGGTGGGGCAGAGTAGCTTTCTTT

V gene: TRBV6-4
J gene: TRBJ1-2
D gene: -
clone size: once
CDR3 protein: CASSDYYGYTF
CDR3 DNA: TGTGCCAGCAGTGATTACTATGGCTACACCTTT

V gene: TRBV4-3
J gene: TRBJ2-5
D gene: -
clone size: -
CDR3 protein: CASSRDYMGNQETQYF
CDR3 DNA: TGCGCCAGCAGCCGTGATTACATGGGGAACCAAGAGACCCAGTACTTC

V gene: TRBV6-5
J gene: TRBJ1-2
D gene: -
clone size: -
CDR3 protein: CASIPDTGAGGYTF
CDR3 DNA: TGTGCCAGCATTCCAGACACGGGGGCCGGCGGCTACACCTTC

V gene: TRBV2
J gene: TRBJ1-6
D gene: -
clone size: once
CDR3 protein: CASRQGLANSPLHF
CDR3 DNA: TGTGCCAGCAGGCAGGGTTTGGCCAATTCACCCCTCCACTTT

V gene: TRBV2
J gene: TRBJ2-1
D gene: -
clone size: once
CDR3 protein: CAGGTGHNEQFF
CDR3 DNA: TGTGCTGGAGGGACGGGCCACAATGAGCAGTTCTTC

V gene: TRBV27
J gene: TRBJ1-5
D gene: TRBD1
clone size: -
CDR3 protein: CASRPGGSNQPQHF
CDR3 DNA: TGTGCCAGCAGACCAGGGGGTAGCAATCAGCCCCAGCATTTT

V gene: TRBV4-3
J gene: TRBJ2-6
D gene: -
clone size: -
CDR3 protein: CASSQEWAYSGANVLTF
CDR3 DNA: TGCGCCAGCAGCCAAGAGTGGGCGTACTCTGGGGCCAACGTCCTGACTTTC

V gene: TRBV30
J gene: TRBJ1-2
D gene: -
clone size: -
CDR3 protein: CAWSAGGGYTF
CDR3 DNA: TGTGCCTGGAGTGCTGGGGGAGGCTACACCTTC

V gene: TRBV18
J gene: TRBJ2-7
D gene: -
clone size: -
CDR3 protein: CASSPGTSYEQYF
CDR3 DNA: TGTGCCAGCTCACCCGGGACATCCTACGAGCAGTACTTC

V gene: TRBV19
J gene: TRBJ2-1
D gene: TRBD2
clone size: once
CDR3 protein: CASSILASGGYNEQFF
CDR3 DNA: TGTGCCAGTAGTATCCTGGCTAGCGGGGGCTACAATGAGCAGTTCTTC

V gene: TRBV9
J gene: TRBJ2-3
D gene: TRBD2
clone size: -
CDR3 protein: CASSSGLAGGRTDTQYF
CDR3 DNA: TGTGCCAGCAGCTCGGGACTAGCGGGAGGAAGGACAGATACGCAGTATTTT

V gene: TRBV5-6
J gene: TRBJ1-4
D gene: TRBD1
clone size: few
CDR3 protein: CASSQTGAGEKLFF
CDR3 DNA: TGTGCCAGCAGCCAAACAGGGGCGGGCGAAAAACTGTTTTTT

V gene: TRBV2
J gene: TRBJ1-2
D gene: -
clone size: -
CDR3 protein: CASPHAGGYGYTF
CDR3 DNA: TGTGCCAGCCCTCATGCCGGGGGCTATGGCTACACCTTC

V gene: TRBV11-2
J gene: TRBJ1-1
D gene: -
clone size: few
CDR3 protein: CASSLRQGNTEAFF
CDR3 DNA: TGTGCCAGCAGCTTAAGGCAGGGGAACACTGAAGCTTTCTTT

V gene: TRBV10-3
J gene: TRBJ2-7
D gene: TRBD2
clone size: few
CDR3 protein: CAISDSGRSYEQYF
CDR3 DNA: TGTGCCATCAGTGACAGCGGGAGGTCCTACGAGCAGTACTTC